One sample yielded the 11 T cell receptor beta chains listed below, sequenced in a study of human T cells and chemical hapten exposure. Documented time point: healthy volunteer bleed at 6 weeks. Total RNA extraction was carried out from unfractionated whole blood. TCRdb fed the RACE reads into MiXCR, producing one record per CDR3 protein. The sample lists 35,000 to 55,000 distinct CDR3 sequences, about 4% occurring once. The sequenced sample was whole blood. These receptors were taken from a human donor in good health. Some clones in this sample may be carry-over from other donors' samples.

As regards this clonotype: Being one base from a much bigger clone, this may be a read error. The chain is built from TRBV10-3 and TRBJ2-3; 10 bases agree with TRBD2. The CDR3 length is 15 residues. V lost 7 bases and J lost 7; bases outside the gene matches: 11. Germline V gene lookup returns CDR1 ENHRY and CDR2 SYGVKD. The CDR3 here is CAINRSGGGANTQYF. DNA of the CDR3: TGTGCCATCAATCGGAGCGGGGGGGGGGCAAATACGCAGTATTTT.

The table lists this clonotype with many counts. The CDR3 coding sequence is TGCAGCGCCATAGGTCGGGCGGGAGGGCCTTCCTACAATGAGCAGTTCTTC. Translated, it gives CSAIGRAGGPSYNEQFF. V gene TRBV29-1 combines with J gene TRBJ2-1; TRBD2 agrees at 9 bases. The V gene end was trimmed by 7 bases and the J gene end by 1 base; junction bases not matched to a gene: 14. The CDR3 is 17 residues long. The germline gives CDR1 SQVTM, CDR2 ANQGSEA.

This clonotype was seen more than once but under ten times. The V call is TRBV20-1, the J call TRBJ1-4; 10 nucleotides agree with TRBD1. Germline V gene data show CDR1 as DFQATT and CDR2 as SNEGSKA (reference sequence). CDR3 length: 14 residues. The V and J ends lost 3 bases and 8 bases, in that order; junction bases with no gene match: 6. CDR3 sequence reads: CSARAGTGVEKLFF. The CDR3 region has the DNA TGCAGTGCTAGGGCCGGGACAGGGGTCGAAAAACTGTTTTTT.

This clonotype was found many times. The rearrangement uses TRBV4-1 and TRBJ2-2, with TRBD2 as a possible D gene (7 bases). The germline V gene has CDR1 MGHRA and CDR2 YSYEKL. With 1 base removed from V and 6 bases from J, the gap between germline ends came to 15 bases. The CDR3 covers 16 residues. CDR3 bases: TGCGCCAGCAGCCAAGGACTAGGGAGGGGGGCCGGGGAGCTGTTTTTT. Its translation is CASSQGLGRGAGELFF.

This clonotype has at least ten counts. CDR3 DNA: TGCGCCAGCAGCCGGGACTATGTGGGGAACACTGAAGCTTTCTTT. Translating it yields CASSRDYVGNTEAFF. The chain joins TRBV4-1 to TRBJ1-1, with D possibly TRBD1 on 5 matching bases. Germline loops: CDR1 MGHRA, CDR2 YSYEKL. V lost 4 bases and J 1 base, leaving 13 bases between the germline ends. CDR3 length: 15 residues.

This clonotype was seen ten or more times. This chain joins TRBV9 and TRBJ1-1; D ambiguous. CDR3 length: 14 residues. In germline, CDR1 is SGDLS, CDR2 YYNGEE. V was shortened by 0 bases and J by 3 bases, with 9 bases between the two germline ends. The CDR3 bases are TGTGCCAGCAGCGTAGGGCCCGCGGACACTGAAGCTTTCTTT. Protein product: CASSVGPADTEAFF.

This clonotype was seen many times. The rearrangement joins TRBV20-1 to TRBJ1-1; possibly TRBD1 for D (5 bases). CDR1 and CDR2 (germline): DFQATT, SNEGSKA (reference sequence). The CDR3 is made up of 15 amino acids. The V and J ends lost 5 bases and 0 bases respectively, with 16 bases between them. The DNA of the CDR3 is TGCAGTGCTGAGGGTAAACGGACACTGAACACTGAAGCTTTCTTT. Protein product: CSAEGKRTLNTEAFF.

This clonotype was found many times. V is TRBV6-5 and J is TRBJ1-2; 7 nucleotides align to TRBD1. V shed 6 bases, J shed 6 bases, and the junction held 7 bases outside the gene matches. The CDR3 extends over 13 amino acids. The germline CDR1 and CDR2 sequences are MNHEY and SVGAGI. CDR3 coding DNA: TGTGCCAGCAGGCGCACAGGGGCGCATGGCTACACCTTC. Amino acid sequence: CASRRTGAHGYTF.

This clonotype occurred many times. The chain couples TRBV27 to TRBJ1-5, with D unresolved. Germline V gene data show CDR1 as MNHEY and CDR2 as SMNVEV (reference sequence). This CDR3 has 14 residues. V was pared by 6 bases and J by 2 bases, with 11 bases between. The CDR3 region is CASRGIRGNQPQHF. The CDR3 nucleotides are TGTGCCAGCAGGGGGATACGTGGCAATCAGCCCCAGCATTTT.

The chain uses TRBV12-3 or TRBV12-4 and TRBJ2-1; 9 nucleotides agree with TRBD2. V lost 6 bases to trimming and J lost 9 bases; unmatched junction nucleotides: 12. The CDR3 runs to 15 residues. CDR3 in DNA: TGTGCCAGCAGGGGCTTGTCTAGCGGGAAGAGTGAGCAGTTCTTC. This translates into CASRGLSSGKSEQFF.

This clonotype was detected many times. The CDR3 sequence is CASSLWNEQFF. DNA for the CDR3: TGTGCCAGCAGTTTATGGAATGAGCAGTTCTTC. This chain joins TRBV12-3 or TRBV12-4 and TRBJ2-1, with no clear D. The CDR3 loop spans 11 amino acids. V was pared by 2 bases and J by 7 bases, with 3 bases between.